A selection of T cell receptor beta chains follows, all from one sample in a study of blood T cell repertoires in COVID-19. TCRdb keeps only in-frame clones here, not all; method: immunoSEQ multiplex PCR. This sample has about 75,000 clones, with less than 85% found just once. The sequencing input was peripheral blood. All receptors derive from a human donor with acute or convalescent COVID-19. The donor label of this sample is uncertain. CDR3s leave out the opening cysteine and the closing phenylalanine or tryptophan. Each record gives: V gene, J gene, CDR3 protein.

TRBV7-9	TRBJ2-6	ASSLEGAGANVLT
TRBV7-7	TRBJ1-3	ASSSSRTGHRSSGNTIY
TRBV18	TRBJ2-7	ASSPQPGGAE
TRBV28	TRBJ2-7	ASSHPGSSSYEQY
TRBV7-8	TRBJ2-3	ASSQTSVRTDTQY
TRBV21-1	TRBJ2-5	ASSKRPDRGPKETQY
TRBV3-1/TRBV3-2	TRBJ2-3	ASSQGLEPPNTQY
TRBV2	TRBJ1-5	ASSDPDRGHQPQH
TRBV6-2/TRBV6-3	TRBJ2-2	ASSYSTNTGELF
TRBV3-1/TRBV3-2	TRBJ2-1	ASSRQVDNEQF
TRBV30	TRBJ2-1	AWSASAGGLLNEQF
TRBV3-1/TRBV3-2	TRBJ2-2	ASSQQGRTGELF
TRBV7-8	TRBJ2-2	ACNRVLAGELF
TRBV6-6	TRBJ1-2	ASSWGTDYGYT